These 29 T cell receptor beta chains came from one sample sequenced in a study of post-analysis software for immune sequencing data. The library was made from cDNA and included unique molecular identifiers. TCRdb itself ran the PCR reads through MiXCR, one entry per CDR3 protein. Here the sample spans roughly 670,000 distinct CDR3 sequences, approximately 59% being singletons. Findings of the study overall: Higher frequency in patients than in controls was seen for about 5 TRBV segments, with TRBV5-6, TRBV5-1 and TRBV20-1 among them.

These receptors' antigens are unknown. The sample consisted of blood. The receptors were sampled from a girl aged 2 to 9 with multiple sclerosis.

The chain joins TRBV7-2 to TRBJ2-1; no firm D call. Trimming took off 5 bases at V and 0 bases at J, with 14 bases between the two ends. Germline V gives CDR1 SGHTA, CDR2 FQGNSA. This CDR3 spans 16 amino acids. CDR3 DNA sequence: TGTGCCAGCAGCCGACCGCGACCCAACTCCTACAATGAGCAGTTCTTC. This codes for CASSRPRPNSYNEQFF.

CDR3 sequence: CSGITRTPRSTDTQYF. The CDR3 coding sequence is TGCAGCGGTATAACCAGGACACCTCGAAGCACAGATACGCAGTATTTT. The J gene is TRBJ2-3, the V gene TRBV29-1; TRBD1 might be the D (5 bases). The CDR3 is 16 residues long. Trimming cost V 7 bases and J 0 bases, with 20 bases left between them. The V gene's germline CDR1 is SQVTM and CDR2 ANQGSEA.

The chain links TRBV9 to TRBJ1-2; no firm D call. Germline CDR1 is SGDLS and CDR2 is YYNGEE. The V end lost 1 base, the J end lost 4 bases, and 5 bases lay between the germline ends. CDR3 length: 12 residues. The CDR3 DNA reads TGTGCCAGCAGCGTATCAGGCTATGGCTACACCTTC. Translation: CASSVSGYGYTF. The whole variable domain, filled in from reference TRBV9 and TRBJ1-2, reads DSGVTQTPKHLITATGQRVTLRCSPRSGDLSVYWYQQSLDQGLQFLIQYYNGEERAKGNILERFSAQQFPDLHSELNLSSLELGDSALYFCASSVSGYGYTFGSGTRLTVV.

V gene TRBV20-1 combines with J gene TRBJ2-5; TRBD2 matches 12 bases. Per the germline V gene, CDR1 is DFQATT and CDR2 is SNEGSKA (reference sequence). The CDR3 runs 15 residues. Trimming removed 5 bases from V and 2 bases from J; junction bases left unmatched: 6. Here the CDR3 reads CSALGLAGSQETQYF. CDR3 nucleotides: TGCAGTGCTCTCGGACTAGCGGGGAGTCAAGAGACCCAGTACTTC.

The chain is built from TRBV7-2 and TRBJ2-7, with unresolved D. The DNA end is a closer match to TRBJ2-5, so the J assignment may be wrong. CDR3 size: 13 residues. Per germline, CDR1 SGHTA and CDR2 FQGNSA. The chain's CDR3 is CASSLDRSETQYF. The CDR3 bases are TGTGCCAGCAGCTTAGATCGATCGGAGACCCAGTACTTC.

This clonotype was counted a few times. This rearrangement joins TRBV29-1 to TRBJ1-2; D might be TRBD1 (6 bases). V lost 0 bases to trimming and J lost 8 bases, with 13 bases between them. This CDR3 comprises 13 residues. Germline V gives CDR1 SQVTM, CDR2 ANQGSEA. Here the CDR3 DNA reads TGCAGCGTTGAAGATTGGGGGCCTGAGGGCTACACCTTC. Protein product: CSVEDWGPEGYTF.

This chain links TRBV10-3 with TRBJ2-3; 10 nucleotides match TRBD2. Per germline, CDR1 ENHRY and CDR2 SYGVKD. The ends lost 6 bases at V and 6 bases at J; junction bases unmatched: 6. The CDR3 has 14 residues. As DNA, the CDR3 is TGTGCCATCAGCCCTAGCGGGGGCCTTGATACGCAGTATTTT. This gives the protein CAISPSGGLDTQYF.

Only a few counts were recorded for this clonotype. The chain carries TRBV20-1 and TRBJ2-7, with 11 bases identical to TRBD2. Gene TRBJ2-5 matches the end of the DNA better, so the J call may be wrong. Germline CDR1 DFQATT, CDR2 SNEGSKA (reference sequence). This CDR3 comprises 14 residues. Here the CDR3 reads CSAGSGGAMETQYF. The CDR3 nucleotides read TGCAGTGCTGGTAGCGGGGGGGCGATGGAGACCCAGTACTTC.

This chain's CDR3 is CASTRGPEAFF. The CDR3, as DNA: TGTGCCAGCACCCGAGGGCCTGAAGCTTTCTTT. This rearrangement joins TRBV6-6 to TRBJ1-1; no definite D call. Trimming took 7 bases from V and 6 from J, leaving 9 bases between them. The CDR3 covers 11 residues. Germline lookup yields CDR1 MNHNY and CDR2 SVGAGI (reference sequence).

The gene calls are TRBV9 and TRBJ1-2; D possibly corresponds to TRBD1 (5 bases). The CDR3 is made up of 15 amino acids. Germline CDR1 reads SGDLS; CDR2 reads YYNGEE. Trimming left V 3 bases short and J 2 bases short, with 14 bases between. As DNA, the CDR3 is TGTGCCAGCAGCGGTGGCGGGGCAGGGAACTATGGCTACACCTTC. Translating it yields CASSGGGAGNYGYTF. The full variable domain, with the rest looked up from reference TRBV9 and TRBJ1-2, is DSGVTQTPKHLITATGQRVTLRCSPRSGDLSVYWYQQSLDQGLQFLIQYYNGEERAKGNILERFSAQQFPDLHSELNLSSLELGDSALYFCASSGGGAGNYGYTFGSGTRLTVV.

The chain couples TRBV10-3 to TRBJ2-1; the D is unclear. The CDR3 spans 15 residues. The V gene's germline CDR1 is ENHRY and CDR2 SYGVKD. V was shortened by 0 bases and J by 5 bases, with 11 bases between the two germline ends. The CDR3 here is CAISESTVVDNEQFF. CDR3 coding DNA: TGTGCCATCAGTGAGTCGACGGTGGTTGACAATGAGCAGTTCTTC.

The chain is built from TRBV20-1 and TRBJ1-2; 7 bases align to TRBD1. Trimming at V came to 5 bases and at J to 1 base, leaving 4 bases not matched to a gene. CDR3 length: 13 residues. Germline CDR1 DFQATT, CDR2 SNEGSKA (reference sequence). The CDR3, as DNA: TGCAGTGCTTGGGACAGCCGTAACTATGGCTACACCTTC. This sequence encodes CSAWDSRNYGYTF.

This clonotype appeared a few times. V gene TRBV5-1 combines with J gene TRBJ2-1; D perhaps matches TRBD1 (6 bases). The CDR3 has 16 amino acids. Germline V CDR1 and CDR2: SGHRS, YFSETQ. The V and J ends lost 2 bases and 2 bases respectively, with 14 bases between them. The CDR3 reads CASSLTTGSAYNEQFF. The DNA of the CDR3 is TGCGCCAGCAGCTTAACTACAGGGAGTGCCTACAATGAGCAGTTCTTC.

The J gene is TRBJ2-2, the V gene TRBV5-1; D ambiguous. In germline, CDR1 is SGHRS, CDR2 YFSETQ. Trimming shortened V by 4 bases and J by 3 bases, and 7 bases separated the two germline ends. The CDR3 extends over 13 amino acids. CDR3 sequence reads: CASSPRYTGELFF. The CDR3 bases are TGCGCCAGCAGCCCTAGGTACACCGGGGAGCTGTTTTTT. The full variable domain, rest sourced from reference TRBV5-1 and TRBJ2-2, is KAGVTQTPRYLIKTRGQQVTLSCSPISGHRSVSWYQQTPGQGLQFLFEYFSETQRNKGNFPGRFSGRQFSNSRSEMNVSTLELGDSALYLCASSPRYTGELFFGEGSRLTVL.

The chain links TRBV29-1 to TRBJ1-1; maybe TRBD1 (5 bases). V lost 3 bases and J 2 bases, leaving 25 bases between the germline ends. The CDR3 is made up of 18 amino acids. Germline CDR1 and CDR2: SQVTM and ANQGSEA. The CDR3 is CSVDAGPRDGGSNTEAFF. DNA of the CDR3: TGCAGCGTTGATGCCGGACCCCGGGACGGAGGGAGCAACACTGAAGCTTTCTTT.

CDR3 nucleotides: TGCAGCGTGCGAGGGGGCGCAGTAGTCAAGCAGTACTTC. Translating gives CSVRGGAVVKQYF. V gene TRBV29-1 combines with J gene TRBJ2-5; 7 bases align to TRBD1. CDR3 length: 13 amino acids. The V gene's germline CDR1 is SQVTM and CDR2 ANQGSEA. The V gene end was trimmed by 6 bases and the J gene end by 11 bases; junction bases not matched to a gene: 15. The full variable domain, in which reference TRBV29-1 and TRBJ2-5 provide the parts outside the CDR3, is SAVISQKPSRDICQRGTSLTIQCQVDSQVTMMFWYRQQPGQSLTLIATANQGSEATYESGFVIDKFPISRPNLTFSTLTVSNMSPEDSSIYLCSVRGGAVVKQYFGPGTRLLVL.

This chain connects TRBV5-5 to TRBJ2-1, with TRBD2 matching 7 bases. After removal of 1 base from V and 5 bases from J, the junction contained 9 bases not matched to a gene. The CDR3 length is 16 residues. CDR1 is SGHKS and CDR2 is YYEKEE in the germline V gene (reference sequence). DNA for the CDR3: TGTGCCAGCAGCTTGTACGGGGAGGGGAACAACAATGAGCAGTTCTTC. Protein sequence: CASSLYGEGNNNEQFF. Variable domain in full (rest from reference TRBV5-5 and TRBJ2-1): DAGVTQSPTHLIKTRGQQVTLRCSPISGHKSVSWYQQVLGQGPQFIFQYYEKEERGRGNFPDRFSARQFPNYSSELNVNALLLGDSALYLCASSLYGEGNNNEQFFGPGTRLTVL.

This clonotype was seen only a few times. V gene TRBV6-1 combines with J gene TRBJ2-1; D is possibly TRBD2 (5 bases). CDR1 MNHNS and CDR2 SASEGT come from the germline V gene. CDR3 length equals 15 residues. V gave up 5 bases and J gave up 0 bases, with 11 bases separating them. This chain's CDR3 is CASSPSPLSYNEQFF. CDR3 in DNA: TGTGCCAGCAGTCCTAGCCCACTCTCCTACAATGAGCAGTTCTTC.

The V gene is TRBV4-3, the J gene TRBJ2-1; 15 nucleotides agree with TRBD2. This CDR3 has 21 amino acids. V was clipped by 0 bases and J by 5 bases; unmatched bases: 14. Germline values: CDR1 LGHNA, CDR2 YSLEER. CDR3 sequence: CASSQDVGTPGLAGGHNEQFF. The CDR3 DNA sequence: TGCGCCAGCAGCCAAGATGTCGGTACCCCGGGACTAGCGGGGGGCCACAATGAGCAGTTCTTC.

J is TRBJ2-5 and V is TRBV2; 9 nucleotides line up with TRBD1. Near its end, the DNA agrees better with TRBJ2-7, so the J call may be wrong. CDR1 is SNHLY and CDR2 is FYNNEI in the germline V gene. The CDR3 has 13 amino acids. The CDR3 region is CASRPQGAYEQYF. In DNA form, the CDR3 reads TGTGCCAGCAGACCACAGGGGGCTTACGAGCAGTACTTC.

The chain is built from TRBV30 and TRBJ2-7; weak D call: TRBD2 (5 bases). The V end lost 1 base, the J end lost 2 bases, and 9 bases lay between the germline ends. CDR1 and CDR2 (germline): GTSNPN, SVGIG (reference sequence). The CDR3 extends over 13 amino acids. The CDR3 bases are TGTGCCTGGAGTGCGAGCGGCCCCTACGAGCAGTACTTC. It translates to CAWSASGPYEQYF.

The CDR3 is CASSLERSDRPMNTEAFF. DNA of the CDR3: TGCGCCAGCAGCTTGGAACGGTCGGACAGGCCGATGAACACTGAAGCTTTCTTT. The V and J genes are TRBV5-1 and TRBJ1-1, with 7 positions matching TRBD1. Germline V lookup: CDR1 SGHRS, CDR2 YFSETQ. V gave up 0 bases and J gave up 0 bases; unmatched junction bases: 11. There are 18 residues in the CDR3.

The chain joins TRBV5-4 to TRBJ2-5; D gene unclear. Trimming took off 5 bases at V and 0 bases at J, with 11 bases between the two ends. There are 14 residues in the CDR3. The germline gives CDR1 SGHNT, CDR2 YYREEE (reference sequence). Here the CDR3 reads CASRQTSNQETQYF. The CDR3 DNA reads TGTGCCAGCAGACAAACGAGCAACCAAGAGACCCAGTACTTC.

The chain joins TRBV6-5 to TRBJ2-5; D gene ambiguous. V was clipped by 5 bases and J by 0 bases, with 10 bases between them. The CDR3 is 14 residues long. The germline CDR1 and CDR2 sequences are MNHEY and SVGAGI. CDR3 amino acids: CASSRTANQETQYF. CDR3 DNA: TGTGCCAGCAGTCGAACAGCGAACCAAGAGACCCAGTACTTC.

This rearrangement joins TRBV6-6 to TRBJ1-5; D uncertain. Germline loops: CDR1 MNHNY, CDR2 SVGAGI (reference sequence). The V gene lost 5 bases and the J gene lost 5 bases, with 13 bases spanning the gap. The length of the CDR3 is 14 residues. The CDR3 DNA sequence: TGTGCCAGCAGTCCGGGCCATGGGGATCAGCCCCAGCATTTT. It is translated as CASSPGHGDQPQHF.

The table lists this clonotype with a few counts. V gene TRBV6-2 or TRBV6-3 combines with J gene TRBJ2-7; the D is unclear. This CDR3 comprises 13 residues. Germline CDR1 is MNHEY and CDR2 is SVGEGT. Trimming cost V 6 bases and J 6 bases, with 15 bases left between them. CDR3 sequence: CASRRPRLLEQYF. The DNA for the CDR3 is TGTGCCAGCAGAAGGCCCAGACTGCTCGAGCAGTACTTC.

This clonotype occurred a few times. The chain has TRBV25-1 and TRBJ2-5; 7 bases are shared with TRBD1. The V segment lost 4 bases and the J segment 1 base; nucleotides outside the gene matches: 9. The germline V gene encodes CDR1 MGHDK and CDR2 SYGVNS. The CDR3 has 16 amino acids. In DNA form, the CDR3 reads TGTGCCAGCAGTGGAAGGGTTCAGGGGGTCCAAGAGACCCAGTACTTC. It encodes CASSGRVQGVQETQYF. Complete variable domain (other parts from reference TRBV25-1 and TRBJ2-5): EADIYQTPRYLVIGTGKKITLECSQTMGHDKMYWYQQDPGMELHLIHYSYGVNSTEKGDLSSESTVSRIRTEHFPLTLESARPSHTSQYLCASSGRVQGVQETQYFGPGTRLLVL.

This clonotype appeared a single time. This chain uses TRBV29-1 with TRBJ2-5; 7 bases line up with TRBD1. V lost 7 bases, J lost 3 bases, and 8 bases stayed unmatched. This CDR3 has 13 residues. The V gene's germline CDR1 is SQVTM and CDR2 ANQGSEA. The chain's CDR3 is CSAYDRAEETQYF. DNA of the CDR3: TGCAGCGCCTACGACAGGGCGGAAGAGACCCAGTACTTC. Using reference TRBV29-1 and TRBJ2-5 for the parts outside the CDR3, the full variable domain is SAVISQKPSRDICQRGTSLTIQCQVDSQVTMMFWYRQQPGQSLTLIATANQGSEATYESGFVIDKFPISRPNLTFSTLTVSNMSPEDSSIYLCSAYDRAEETQYFGPGTRLLVL.

This clonotype was seen more than once but under ten times. V usage is TRBV29-1 and J usage is TRBJ2-1; 8 nucleotides agree with TRBD2. The CDR3 length is 14 residues. Trimming cost V 6 bases and J 2 bases; bases outside gene matches: 6. Germline CDR1 and CDR2: SQVTM and ANQGSEA. The CDR3, as DNA: TGCAGCGTCGGACTAGCCTCGACCTACAATGAGCAGTTCTTC. It yields the protein CSVGLASTYNEQFF.